The clone carrying this T cell receptor beta chain was seen only once. These data originate in a study of blood T cell repertoires in COVID-19. Whole-study context: The samples span acute and convalescent COVID-19 from the United States, Italy and Spain. PBMCs, B-cell-depleted T cells, or T cells provided the cDNA or gDNA that made up the material.

The V gene lost 4 bases and the J gene lost 0 bases, with 9 bases spanning the gap. Germline V gene sequence: CDR1 LNHDA, CDR2 SQIVND (reference sequence). The CDR3 sequence is 14 residues long. Original analysis: Researchers report that nucleated cell counts were estimated from reference gene primer amplification. Generated by immunoSEQ multiplex PCR, the TCRdb table keeps only in-frame clones and is missing some. The V and J calls and clone size come from that table; D and trimming were worked out from the DNA. The profile shows 160,000 or so clones, approximately 86% of them singletons. The receptor was isolated from an older woman who had recovered from COVID-19. The rearrangement joins TRBV19 to TRBJ1-1, with D perhaps TRBD1 (5 bases). The material sequenced was peripheral blood. The CDR3 sequence: CASSSRGLNTEAFF. Here the CDR3 DNA reads TGTGCCAGTAGTAGCCGGGGGTTGAACACTGAAGCTTTCTTT.